This T cell receptor (beta chain) stems from a study of shared clonotypes between healthy human individuals. Naive-designated CD8 cells lacked CD45RO, were positively enriched for CCR7, and omitted terminally differentiated effector memory CD45RA+ cells. A single count supports this clone. Trimming at V came to 3 bases and at J to 1 base, leaving 2 bases not matched to a gene. The germline gives CDR1 SGDLS, CDR2 YYNGEE. The CDR3 is 14 amino acids. The table came from immunoSEQ multiplex PCR; TCRdb's copy has only in-frame clones and leaves some out. The sample has about 2,200,000 clones, just over 90% seen once; the top ten hold 1.5% to 2%.

This sequence originates from a man aged 18 to 35 in good health. Some clones in this sample may be carry-over from other donors' samples. Sequences were obtained from naive CD8+ T cells from PBMCs. The chain couples TRBV9 to TRBJ2-5, with TRBD2 matching 8 bases. The CDR3 sequence: CASSGTSFQETQYF. The CDR3 nucleotides are TGTGCCAGCAGCGGGACTAGCTTCCAAGAGACCCAGTACTTC.